These 26 T cell receptor beta chains originate from one sample sequenced in a study of OX40 agonist ivuxolimab in advanced cancers. Method: immunoSEQ multiplex PCR; TCRdb's copy keeps in-frame clones and lacks some. The data hold about 75,000 clones, with 70% to 90% observed a single time. This specimen was CD4+ or CD8+ T cells sorted from blood, taken in a trial of the OX40 agonist ivuxolimab. Receptor source: an adult with an advanced solid tumor such as melanoma, head and neck, liver or kidney cancer.

The CDR3 is CASSLAGDPTDTQYF. The CDR3 coding sequence is TGCGCCAGCAGCTTGGCCGGGGATCCGACAGATACGCAGTATTTT. This chain connects TRBV5-1 to TRBJ2-3; the D gene is possibly TRBD2 (5 bases). The CDR3 spans 15 residues. Trimming took 0 bases from V and 3 from J, leaving 11 bases between them. Germline V gene sequence: CDR1 SGHRS, CDR2 YFSETQ.

The sample holds one count of this clone. The chain recombines TRBV6-1 with TRBJ1-2; TRBD1 matches 7 bases. Trimming removed 2 bases from V and 4 bases from J; junction bases left unmatched: 4. Germline V lookup: CDR1 MNHNS, CDR2 SASEGT. This CDR3 comprises 14 residues. CDR3 protein: CASSEQGGSYGYTF. The CDR3, as DNA: TGTGCCAGCAGTGAACAGGGGGGGTCCTATGGCTACACCTTC.

Comments on this clone: The junction departs from the called germline gene at one end, perhaps through a read error. The chain joins TRBV29-1 to TRBJ2-6, with 7 bases fitting TRBD1. CDR1 is SQVTM, CDR2 ANQGSEA, per germline. The CDR3 has 13 amino acids. This CDR3 reads CSVLLAGGNVLTF. The CDR3 coding sequence is TGCAGCGTTCTCCTGGCAGGGGGCAACGTCCTGACTTTC.

The V gene is TRBV5-6, the J gene TRBJ1-2, with TRBD1 matching over 10 bases. V dropped 4 bases and J dropped 7; count of bases not matched to a gene: 10. Germline V gives CDR1 SGHDT, CDR2 YYEEEE. The CDR3 loop spans 15 amino acids. This chain's CDR3 is CASSPTTGGAFGYTF. The CDR3 nucleotides read TGTGCCAGCAGCCCCACGACAGGGGGCGCGTTTGGCTACACCTTC.

The rearrangement uses TRBV19 and TRBJ1-4; 9 bases are a match to TRBD1. The trim removed 6 bases at V and 0 bases at J, leaving 5 bases unmatched. The CDR3 is 16 residues long. CDR1 is LNHDA, CDR2 SQIVND, per germline (reference sequence). CDR3: CASRRTGDPTNEKLFF. In nucleotides, the CDR3 is TGTGCCAGTAGGCGGACAGGGGACCCAACTAATGAAAAACTGTTTTTT. The whole variable domain, filled in from reference TRBV19 and TRBJ1-4, reads DGGITQSPKYLFRKEGQNVTLSCEQNLNHDAMYWYRQDPGQGLRLIYYSQIVNDFQKGDIAEGYSVSREKKESFPLTVTSAQKNPTAFYLCASRRTGDPTNEKLFFGSGTQLSVL.

The chain links TRBV6-5 to TRBJ2-5; TRBD1 matches 10 bases. This CDR3 has 14 amino acids. V gave up 2 bases and J gave up 3 bases; unmatched junction bases: 0. Germline lookup yields CDR1 MNHEY and CDR2 SVGAGI. CDR3 residues: CASSYGTGEETQYF. The CDR3 DNA is TGTGCCAGCAGTTACGGGACAGGGGAAGAGACCCAGTACTTC.

The CDR3 loop reads CASSFGTNSPLHF. CDR3 nucleotides: TGTGCCAGCAGTTTCGGAACCAATTCACCCCTCCACTTT. The rearrangement links TRBV6-5 to TRBJ1-6; D is uncertain. CDR1 and CDR2 (germline): MNHEY, SVGAGI. CDR3 length equals 13 residues. Trimming left V 4 bases short and J 7 bases short, with 8 bases between.

This clone was counted a single time. The V call is TRBV15, the J call TRBJ2-5; either TRBD1 or TRBD2 may supply D (5 bases each). CDR3 length: 15 amino acids. Germline V gene sequence: CDR1 LNHNV, CDR2 YYDKDF (reference sequence). The ends were cut back, 0 bases at V and 5 bases at J, with 13 bases in the middle. CDR3 sequence (DNA): TGTGCCACCAGCAGAGATCTCGGGGCTCGGGAGACCCAGTACTTC. Residues: CATSRDLGARETQYF. The variable domain in full, completed from reference TRBV15 and TRBJ2-5, reads DAMVIQNPRYQVTQFGKPVTLSCSQTLNHNVMYWYQQKSSQAPKLLFHYYDKDFNNEADTPDNFQSRRPNTSFCFLDIRSPGLGDTAMYLCATSRDLGARETQYFGPGTRLLVL.

The gene calls are TRBV7-3 and TRBJ2-3; 8 bases align to TRBD1. The CDR3 sequence is 19 residues long. Germline V gene data show CDR1 as SGHTA and CDR2 as FQGTGA. V was clipped by 1 base and J by 0 bases; unmatched bases: 12. CDR3 loop: CASSLKATGGLSSTDTQYF. The CDR3, as DNA: TGTGCCAGCAGCTTAAAAGCCACAGGGGGTTTATCTAGCACAGATACGCAGTATTTT. Using reference TRBV7-3 and TRBJ2-3 for the parts outside the CDR3, the full variable domain is GAGVSQTPSNKVTEKGKYVELRCDPISGHTALYWYRQSLGQGPEFLIYFQGTGAADDSGLPNDRFFAVRPEGSVSTLKIQRTERGDSAVYLCASSLKATGGLSSTDTQYFGPGTRLTVL.

V usage is TRBV5-1 and J usage is TRBJ1-4; possible D gene TRBD1, 5 bases. V was trimmed by 1 base and J by 6 bases, leaving 22 bases between them. This CDR3 spans 18 amino acids. CDR1 is SGHRS, CDR2 YFSETQ, per germline. CDR3 nucleotides: TGCGCCAGCAGCTTGAACACCGGGACGGCCCTAATCTATGAAAAACTGTTTTTT. This sequence encodes CASSLNTGTALIYEKLFF.

The chain has TRBV28 and TRBJ1-5, with D perhaps matching TRBD1 (5 bases). The CDR3 sequence is 12 residues long. V was pared by 7 bases and J by 5 bases, with 9 bases between. The germline V gene has CDR1 MDHEN and CDR2 SYDVKM. The CDR3 spells CASTTRDQPQHF. CDR3 nucleotides: TGTGCCAGCACCACCAGGGATCAGCCCCAGCATTTT.

The sample holds one count of this clone. The V and J genes are TRBV5-1 and TRBJ1-1, with no clear D. The CDR3 contains 13 residues. The V end lost 7 bases, the J end lost 3 bases, and 13 bases lay between the germline ends. Per germline, CDR1 SGHRS and CDR2 YFSETQ. The DNA for the CDR3 is TGCGCCAGCTACTTAGAGGTCGACACTGAAGCTTTCTTT. Residues: CASYLEVDTEAFF.

A few counts support this clone. The chain couples TRBV6-5 to TRBJ1-6; D is undetermined. V dropped 0 bases and J dropped 6 bases, with 9 bases sitting between them. The CDR3 is made up of 15 amino acids. Germline assignment: CDR1 MNHEY and CDR2 SVGAGI. The CDR3 protein is CASSYSNGINSPLHF. The DNA of the CDR3 is TGTGCCAGCAGTTACTCGAACGGAATTAATTCACCCCTCCACTTT.

This clone was counted between two and nine times. This sequence joins TRBV9 and TRBJ2-7; D uncertain. The CDR3 is 12 amino acids. The germline gives CDR1 SGDLS, CDR2 YYNGEE. V was cut by 9 bases and J by 2 bases, with 12 bases left in between. CDR3 region: CAIWIKAYEQYF. In DNA, the CDR3 is TGTGCCATCTGGATCAAGGCCTACGAGCAGTACTTC.

The chain recombines TRBV29-1 with TRBJ2-1; 8 bases are shared with TRBD2. The V and J ends lost 8 bases and 1 base, in that order; junction bases with no gene match: 10. This CDR3 region has 15 residues. Germline values: CDR1 SQVTM, CDR2 ANQGSEA. DNA of the CDR3: TGCAGCCCCTCCGGGGGGGAATCGTCCTACAATGAGCAGTTCTTC. Protein sequence: CSPSGGESSYNEQFF.

V gene TRBV6-5 combines with J gene TRBJ1-1; D is possibly TRBD1 (5 bases). The CDR3 is made up of 14 amino acids. Germline loops: CDR1 MNHEY, CDR2 SVGAGI. V lost 7 bases, J lost 4 bases, and 16 bases lay in between. The CDR3: CASKAVPGSTEAFF. The CDR3 DNA sequence: TGTGCCAGCAAAGCGGTCCCAGGGAGCACTGAAGCTTTCTTT.

The rearrangement links TRBV6-6 to TRBJ1-2; a weak D match, TRBD1 (6 bases). The ends were cut back, 5 bases at V and 5 bases at J, with 18 bases in the middle. The germline V gene encodes CDR1 MNHNY and CDR2 SVGAGI (reference sequence). The CDR3 contains 15 residues. This CDR3 reads CASSQPGQRGYGYTF. The CDR3, as DNA: TGTGCCAGCAGTCAACCCGGACAGAGGGGATATGGCTACACCTTC.

The chain uses TRBV5-4 and TRBJ1-2; D might be TRBD1 (5 bases). The CDR3 is 14 residues long. Germline CDR1 is SGHNT and CDR2 is YYREEE (reference sequence). The V end was cut by 4 bases, the J end by 4 bases, with 14 bases between. The CDR3 sequence: CASSQEGIGYGYTF. The CDR3 DNA sequence: TGTGCCAGCAGCCAAGAGGGGATAGGCTATGGCTACACCTTC. The full variable domain, in which reference TRBV5-4 and TRBJ1-2 provide the parts outside the CDR3, is ETGVTQSPTHLIKTRGQQVTLRCSSQSGHNTVSWYQQALGQGPQFIFQYYREEENGRGNFPPRFSGLQFPNYSSELNVNALELDDSALYLCASSQEGIGYGYTFGSGTRLTVV.

The genes are TRBV11-2 and TRBJ1-1, with 8 nucleotides matching TRBD1. Germline V gene sequence: CDR1 SGHAT, CDR2 FQNNGV. Unmatched junction bases numbered 3, after V lost 3 bases and J lost 0 bases. There are 15 residues in the CDR3. The CDR3: CASSFQGALNTEAFF. The DNA for the CDR3 is TGTGCCAGCAGCTTTCAGGGGGCATTGAACACTGAAGCTTTCTTT.

This clone was seen a single time. This rearrangement joins TRBV10-2 to TRBJ2-7, with 15 bases identical to TRBD2. The CDR3 loop spans 13 amino acids. Trimming cost V 10 bases and J 4 bases; bases outside gene matches: 2. Germline CDR1 is WSHSY and CDR2 is SAAADI. CDR3 region: CATGLAGGYEQYF. DNA for the CDR3: TGCGCCACCGGACTAGCGGGAGGGTACGAGCAGTACTTC.

CDR3 sequence: CASSVTTGLTSYNEQFF. DNA for the CDR3: TGTGCCAGCAGCGTTACGACAGGTTTGACCTCCTACAATGAGCAGTTCTTC. V usage is TRBV9 and J usage is TRBJ2-1, with D perhaps TRBD1 (6 bases). Trimming shortened V by 2 bases and J by 0 bases, and 15 bases separated the two germline ends. Germline CDR1 SGDLS, CDR2 YYNGEE. The CDR3 runs to 17 residues. Full variable domain (outside the CDR3, taken from reference TRBV9 and TRBJ2-1): DSGVTQTPKHLITATGQRVTLRCSPRSGDLSVYWYQQSLDQGLQFLIQYYNGEERAKGNILERFSAQQFPDLHSELNLSSLELGDSALYFCASSVTTGLTSYNEQFFGPGTRLTVL.

The chain carries TRBV5-1 and TRBJ2-7; TRBD2 is a possible D gene (5 bases). Per the germline V gene, CDR1 is SGHRS and CDR2 is YFSETQ. The CDR3 totals 16 residues. Trimming took off 1 base at V and 3 bases at J, with 17 bases between the two ends. DNA for the CDR3: TGCGCCAGCAGCTTGAGCGGTGGCGGGTCCTTCTACGAGCAGTACTTC. Protein: CASSLSGGGSFYEQYF.

The chain joins TRBV5-1 to TRBJ2-7, with D unresolved. CDR1 and CDR2 from the germline V gene are SGHRS and YFSETQ. CDR3 length: 15 amino acids. V lost 4 bases and J 4 bases, leaving 18 bases between the germline ends. The CDR3 coding sequence is TGCGCCAGCAGCCGGGCGTTGACCCTATCTTACGAGCAGTACTTC. The encoded protein is CASSRALTLSYEQYF. The full variable domain, rest sourced from reference TRBV5-1 and TRBJ2-7, is KAGVTQTPRYLIKTRGQQVTLSCSPISGHRSVSWYQQTPGQGLQFLFEYFSETQRNKGNFPGRFSGRQFSNSRSEMNVSTLELGDSALYLCASSRALTLSYEQYFGPGTRLTVT.

J is TRBJ2-1 and V is TRBV19; D uncertain. V was pared by 4 bases and J by 14 bases, with 21 bases between. Germline values: CDR1 LNHDA, CDR2 SQIVND (reference sequence). The CDR3 extends over 14 amino acids. CDR3 in amino acids: CASSTSTEAPGEFF. CDR3 nucleotides: TGTGCCAGTAGTACATCGACCGAAGCCCCCGGCGAGTTCTTC.

This clone was seen only once. CDR3 sequence: CASSEVGGSNQPQHF. CDR3 DNA sequence: TGTGCCAGCAGTGAAGTTGGGGGGAGCAATCAGCCCCAGCATTTT. The chain joins TRBV2 to TRBJ1-5; D is perhaps TRBD1 (5 bases). Between the trimmed V and J ends, which lost 1 base and 1 base, there was a span of 8 bases. There are 15 residues in the CDR3. Germline V gives CDR1 SNHLY, CDR2 FYNNEI.

CDR3: CASSESIAGGYEQYF. In DNA, the CDR3 is TGCGCCAGCAGTGAGTCGATAGCGGGAGGGTACGAGCAGTACTTC. The rearrangement uses TRBV10-1 and TRBJ2-7; TRBD2 agrees at 11 bases. Trimming at V came to 0 bases and at J to 4 bases, leaving 2 bases not matched to a gene. The CDR3 totals 15 residues. The V gene's germline CDR1 is WNHNN and CDR2 SYGVQD (reference sequence).